This TCR beta chain was documented in a study of T cells after yellow fever vaccination. V lost 4 bases and J lost 4, with 7 bases in between. CDR1 and CDR2 (germline): KGHDR, SFDVKD. The CDR3 covers 13 residues. This clonotype occurred a few times. The antigen is undetermined. Findings of the study overall: The study re-detected most primary-vaccination clones after the booster (96% CD4, 80% to 90% CD8). Within FACS-sorted repertoires, abundant clonotypes contaminating from the bulk population could be present.

Template switching with 5'RACE generated the TCR cDNA and added a universal primer site and UMIs. TCRdb reanalysed the 5' RACE reads using MiXCR and keeps one entry per CDR3 protein. The sample yields approximately 550,000 distinct CDR3 sequences, 19% seen once. The chain recombines TRBV24-1 with TRBJ2-1; unclear D gene. The receptor comes from a man aged 25 to 40 who received the YFV17D yellow fever vaccine. Sequenced here: PBMCs, sampled 15 days after the yellow fever booster vaccination. CDR3 in DNA: TGTGCCACCAGTGAGCGGCTATACAATGAGCAGTTCTTC. This codes for CATSERLYNEQFF.